The rows below give T cell receptor beta chains drawn from one sample of a study of T-cell memory formation after mild COVID-19. In TCRdb, the 5' RACE reads were re-called with MiXCR into one record per CDR3 protein. The sample consists of more than 75,000 distinct CDR3 sequences, roughly 25% of them appearing once. Sequencing used PBMCs or a T cell subset sorted from them (not recorded which). The receptors were gathered from a man aged 18 to 30 who had mild COVID-19 (a few samples of this study predate the infection). Cell type and time point are not known. CDR3s include the opening cysteine and the closing phenylalanine or tryptophan. D genes are given only for firm matches. Not every row has a clone size; where given, it reads once, few, many or a size class.

J: TRBJ2-3
V: TRBV27
D: TRBD1
size: NA
CDR3: CASSLWDRRADTQYF
DNA: TGTGCCAGCAGTTTATGGGACAGGAGGGCAGATACGCAGTATTTT

J: TRBJ2-1
V: TRBV4-1
D: NA
size: many
CDR3: CASSPQVSRPSDEQFF
DNA: TGCGCCAGCAGCCCCCAGGTTAGCAGGCCCAGCGATGAGCAGTTCTTC

J: TRBJ2-2
V: TRBV7-6
D: TRBD2
size: NA
CDR3: CASSPGTKSVGELFF
DNA: TGTGCCAGCAGCCCCGGGACTAAAAGCGTGGGGGAGCTGTTTTTT

J: TRBJ2-3
V: TRBV4-3
D: NA
size: many
CDR3: CASAGAHRDTQYF
DNA: TGCGCCAGCGCCGGTGCCCATCGGGATACGCAGTATTTT

J: TRBJ2-7
V: TRBV2
D: NA
size: NA
CDR3: CASQTGYEQYF
DNA: TGTGCCAGCCAGACTGGCTACGAGCAGTACTTC

J: TRBJ2-7
V: TRBV4-2
D: NA
size: NA
CDR3: CASSQPNSGQQYF
DNA: TGTGCCAGCAGCCAGCCAAACAGCGGGCAGCAGTACTTC

J: TRBJ1-1
V: TRBV29-1
D: TRBD1
size: NA
CDR3: CSVEDLGTGGENTEAFF
DNA: TGCAGCGTTGAAGATCTCGGGACAGGGGGAGAGAACACTGAAGCTTTCTTT

J: TRBJ2-2
V: TRBV7-9
D: NA
size: NA
CDR3: CASSFPRPGEAGELFF
DNA: TGTGCCAGCAGCTTCCCCCGTCCGGGGGAAGCCGGGGAGCTGTTTTTT

J: TRBJ2-7
V: TRBV29-1
D: NA
size: few
CDR3: CSVEGGFGYEQYF
DNA: TGCAGCGTCGAAGGCGGATTCGGCTACGAGCAGTACTTC

J: TRBJ1-1
V: TRBV6-2/TRBV6-3
D: NA
size: few
CDR3: CASSRDGLATEAFF
DNA: TGTGCCAGCAGCCGGGACGGGCTTGCCACTGAAGCTTTCTTT

J: TRBJ2-7
V: TRBV5-1
D: NA
size: NA
CDR3: CASSSSSTPYEQYF
DNA: TGCGCCAGCAGCTCCAGTAGTACCCCCTACGAGCAGTACTTC

J: TRBJ2-1
V: TRBV27
D: NA
size: few
CDR3: CASSLGAYLYNEQFF
DNA: TGTGCCAGCAGTTTAGGGGCCTATCTCTACAATGAGCAGTTCTTC

J: TRBJ2-7
V: TRBV5-1
D: NA
size: many
CDR3: CASSEGSYEQYF
DNA: TGCGCCAGCAGCGAGGGTTCCTACGAGCAGTACTTC

J: TRBJ1-2
V: TRBV4-1
D: NA
size: few
CDR3: CASSQEGRTNYGYTF
DNA: TGCGCCAGCAGCCAAGAAGGTCGGACTAACTATGGCTACACCTTC

J: TRBJ2-3
V: TRBV20-1
D: NA
size: few
CDR3: CSASVADTQYF
DNA: TGCAGTGCTAGCGTCGCAGATACGCAGTATTTT

J: TRBJ2-1
V: TRBV2
D: TRBD2
size: many
CDR3: CASGTPELAGEENEQFF
DNA: TGTGCCAGCGGCACTCCCGAACTAGCGGGGGAAGAGAATGAGCAGTTCTTC

J: TRBJ2-7
V: TRBV27
D: NA
size: NA
CDR3: CASSRDGPSYEQYF
DNA: TGTGCCAGCAGTCGCGACGGCCCCTCCTACGAGCAGTACTTC

J: TRBJ2-7
V: TRBV4-3
D: NA
size: NA
CDR3: CASSPRGDSSYEQYF
DNA: TGCGCCAGCAGCCCTCGCGGGGACAGTTCCTACGAGCAGTACTTC